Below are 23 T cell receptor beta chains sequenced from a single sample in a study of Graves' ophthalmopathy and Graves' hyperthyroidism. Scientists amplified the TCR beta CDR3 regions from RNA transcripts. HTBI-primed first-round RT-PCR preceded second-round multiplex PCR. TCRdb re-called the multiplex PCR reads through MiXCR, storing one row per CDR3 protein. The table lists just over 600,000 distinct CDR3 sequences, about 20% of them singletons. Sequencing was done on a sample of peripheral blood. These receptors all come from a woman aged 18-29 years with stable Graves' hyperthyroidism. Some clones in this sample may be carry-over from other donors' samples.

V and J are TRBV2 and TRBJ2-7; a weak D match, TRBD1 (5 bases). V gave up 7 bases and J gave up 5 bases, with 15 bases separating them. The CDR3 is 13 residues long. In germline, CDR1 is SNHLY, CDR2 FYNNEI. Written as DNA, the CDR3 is TGTGCCAGCATGGGAACAGGAAAAAACGAGCAGTACTTC. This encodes CASMGTGKNEQYF.

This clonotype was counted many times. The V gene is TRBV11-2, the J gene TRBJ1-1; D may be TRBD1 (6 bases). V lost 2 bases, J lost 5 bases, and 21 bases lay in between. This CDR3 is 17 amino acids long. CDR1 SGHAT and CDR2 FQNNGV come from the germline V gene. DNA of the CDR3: TGTGCCAGCAGCTTAAATTCAGGGGCGTATATGGGTACTGAAGCTTTCTTT. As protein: CASSLNSGAYMGTEAFF.

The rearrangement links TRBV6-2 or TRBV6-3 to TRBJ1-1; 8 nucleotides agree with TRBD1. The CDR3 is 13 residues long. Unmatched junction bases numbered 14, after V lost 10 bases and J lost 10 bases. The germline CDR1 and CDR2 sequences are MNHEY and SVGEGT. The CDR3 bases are TGTGCCATCAGGCCCCAGGGGGCTGAATCAGCTTTCTTT. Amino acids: CAIRPQGAESAFF.

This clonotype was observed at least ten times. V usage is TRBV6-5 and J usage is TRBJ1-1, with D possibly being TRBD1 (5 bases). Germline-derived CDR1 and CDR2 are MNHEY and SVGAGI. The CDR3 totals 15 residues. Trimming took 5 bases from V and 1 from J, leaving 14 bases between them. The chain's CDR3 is CASSTSPGTNTEAFF. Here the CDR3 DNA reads TGTGCCAGCAGTACCTCCCCAGGGACGAACACTGAAGCTTTCTTT.

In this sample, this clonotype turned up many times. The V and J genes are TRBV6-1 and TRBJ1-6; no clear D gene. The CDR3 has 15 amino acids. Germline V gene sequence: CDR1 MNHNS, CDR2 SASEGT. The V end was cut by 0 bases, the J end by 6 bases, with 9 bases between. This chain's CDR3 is CASSEAVQINSPLHF. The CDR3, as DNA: TGTGCCAGCAGTGAAGCAGTACAGATTAATTCACCCCTCCACTTT.

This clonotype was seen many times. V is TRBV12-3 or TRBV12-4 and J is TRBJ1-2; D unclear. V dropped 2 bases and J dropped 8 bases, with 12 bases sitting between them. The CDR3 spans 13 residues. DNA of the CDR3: TGTGCCAGCAGTTTACTAGGCGGGGAAGGCTACACCTTC. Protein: CASSLLGGEGYTF.

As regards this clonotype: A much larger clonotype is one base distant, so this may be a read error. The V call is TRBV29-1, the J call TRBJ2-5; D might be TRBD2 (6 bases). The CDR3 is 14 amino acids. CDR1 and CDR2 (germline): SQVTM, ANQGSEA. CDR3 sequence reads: CSVEDSGAQETKYF. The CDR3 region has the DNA TGCAGCGTTGAAGATAGCGGAGCCCAAGAGACCAAGTACTTC.

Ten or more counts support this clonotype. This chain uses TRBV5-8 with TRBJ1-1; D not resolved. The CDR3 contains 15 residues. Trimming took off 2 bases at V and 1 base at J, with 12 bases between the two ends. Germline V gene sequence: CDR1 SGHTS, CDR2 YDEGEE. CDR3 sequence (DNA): TGTGCCAGCAGCTTAGGGCCCGAGGGGAACACTGAAGCTTTCTTT. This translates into CASSLGPEGNTEAFF. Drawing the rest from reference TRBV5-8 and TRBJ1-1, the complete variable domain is EAGVTQSPTHLIKTRGQQATLRCSPISGHTSVYWYQQALGLGLQFLLWYDEGEERNRGNFPPRFSGRQFPNYSSELNVNALELEDSALYLCASSLGPEGNTEAFFGQGTRLTVV.

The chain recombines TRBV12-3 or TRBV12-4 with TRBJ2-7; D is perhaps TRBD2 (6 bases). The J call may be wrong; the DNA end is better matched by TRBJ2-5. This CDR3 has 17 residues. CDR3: CASSSPGRWGRQETQYF. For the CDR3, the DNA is TGTGCCAGCAGTTCCCCTGGAAGGTGGGGGAGGCAAGAGACCCAGTACTTC.

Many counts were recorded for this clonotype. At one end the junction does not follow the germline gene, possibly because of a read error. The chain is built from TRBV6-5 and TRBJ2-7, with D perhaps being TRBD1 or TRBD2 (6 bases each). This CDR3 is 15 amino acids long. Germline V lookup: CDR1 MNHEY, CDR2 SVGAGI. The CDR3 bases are TGTGCCAGCAGTTACTCCGCGGGACATGGCTACGAGCAGCACTTC. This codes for CASSYSAGHGYEQHF.

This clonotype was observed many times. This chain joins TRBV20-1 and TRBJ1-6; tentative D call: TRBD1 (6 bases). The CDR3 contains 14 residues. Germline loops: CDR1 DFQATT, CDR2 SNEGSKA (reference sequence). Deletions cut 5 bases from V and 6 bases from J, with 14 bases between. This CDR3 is CSAELTGRNSPLHF. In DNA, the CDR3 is TGCAGTGCTGAACTGACAGGACGTAATTCACCCCTCCACTTT.

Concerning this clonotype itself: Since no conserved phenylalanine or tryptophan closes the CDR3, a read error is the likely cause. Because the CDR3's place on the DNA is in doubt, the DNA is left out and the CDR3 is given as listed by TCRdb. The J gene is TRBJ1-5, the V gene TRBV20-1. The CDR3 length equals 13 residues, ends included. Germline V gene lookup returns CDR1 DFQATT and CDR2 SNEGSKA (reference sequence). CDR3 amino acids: CSARGRSNQPQQL.

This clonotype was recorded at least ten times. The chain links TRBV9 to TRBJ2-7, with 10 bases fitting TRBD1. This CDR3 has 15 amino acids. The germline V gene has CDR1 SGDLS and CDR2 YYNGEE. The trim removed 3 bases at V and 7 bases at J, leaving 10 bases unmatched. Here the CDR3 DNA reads TGTGCCAGCAGCGGACTGGGACAGGGGACTCGTGAGCAGTACTTC. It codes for CASSGLGQGTREQYF.

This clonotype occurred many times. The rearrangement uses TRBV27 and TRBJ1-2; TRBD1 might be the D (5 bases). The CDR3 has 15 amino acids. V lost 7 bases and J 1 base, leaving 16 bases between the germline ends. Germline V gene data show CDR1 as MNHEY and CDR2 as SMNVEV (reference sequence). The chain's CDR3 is CASKRGTTVNYGYTF. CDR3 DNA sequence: TGTGCCAGCAAACGGGGGACGACAGTTAACTATGGCTACACCTTC.

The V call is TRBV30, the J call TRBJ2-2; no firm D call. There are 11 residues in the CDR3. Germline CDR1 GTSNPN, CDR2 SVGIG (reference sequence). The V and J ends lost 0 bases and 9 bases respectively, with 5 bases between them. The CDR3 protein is CAWSVNRELFF. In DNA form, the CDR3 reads TGTGCCTGGAGTGTAAATCGGGAGCTGTTTTTT.

CDR3 coding DNA: TGTGCCAGCAGCTTAGCGGAAGATTATGGCTACACCTTC. It is translated as CASSLAEDYGYTF. This chain joins TRBV7-8 and TRBJ1-2; D not certain. CDR1 is SGHVS and CDR2 is FQNEAQ in the germline V gene. V was pared by 0 bases and J by 5 bases, with 7 bases between. The CDR3 consists of 13 residues.

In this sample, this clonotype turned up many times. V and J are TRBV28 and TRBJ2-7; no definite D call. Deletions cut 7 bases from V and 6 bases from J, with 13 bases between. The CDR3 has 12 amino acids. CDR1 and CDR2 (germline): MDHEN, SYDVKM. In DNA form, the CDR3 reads TGTGCCAGCACCACTTCCGACTTCGAGCAGTACTTC. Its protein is CASTTSDFEQYF.

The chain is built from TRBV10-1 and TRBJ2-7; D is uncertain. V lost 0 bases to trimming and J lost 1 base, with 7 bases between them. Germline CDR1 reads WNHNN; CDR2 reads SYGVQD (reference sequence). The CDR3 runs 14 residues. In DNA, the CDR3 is TGCGCCAGCAGTGAGTCTCTCAGTTCCTACGAGCAGTACTTC. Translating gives CASSESLSSYEQYF.

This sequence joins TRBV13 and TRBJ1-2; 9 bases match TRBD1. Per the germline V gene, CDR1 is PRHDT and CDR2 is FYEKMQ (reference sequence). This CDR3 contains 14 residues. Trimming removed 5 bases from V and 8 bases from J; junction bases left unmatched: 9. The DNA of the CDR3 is TGTGCCAGCAGCCTCTTACAGGGGGCAGGAGGCTACACCTTC. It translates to CASSLLQGAGGYTF.

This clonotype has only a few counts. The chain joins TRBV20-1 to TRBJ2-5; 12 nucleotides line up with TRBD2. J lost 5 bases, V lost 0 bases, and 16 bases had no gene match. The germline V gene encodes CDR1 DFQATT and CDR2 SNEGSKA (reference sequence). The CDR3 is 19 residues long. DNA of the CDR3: TGCAGTGCTAGAGACCCTAGCGGGGGGGCCGGAATGCTCTGGGAGACCCAGTACTTC. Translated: CSARDPSGGAGMLWETQYF.

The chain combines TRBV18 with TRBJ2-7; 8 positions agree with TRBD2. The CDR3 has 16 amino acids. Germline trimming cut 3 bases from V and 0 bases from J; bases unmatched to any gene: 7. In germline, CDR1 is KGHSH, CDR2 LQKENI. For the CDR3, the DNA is TGTGCCAGCTCACCGAATAGCGGGGCGAGCTCCTACGAGCAGTACTTC. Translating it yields CASSPNSGASSYEQYF.

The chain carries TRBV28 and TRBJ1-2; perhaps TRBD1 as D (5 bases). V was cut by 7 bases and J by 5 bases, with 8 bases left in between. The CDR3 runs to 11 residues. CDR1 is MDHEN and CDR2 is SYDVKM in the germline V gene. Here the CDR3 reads CASNQGYGYTF. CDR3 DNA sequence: TGTGCCAGCAACCAGGGTTATGGCTACACCTTC.

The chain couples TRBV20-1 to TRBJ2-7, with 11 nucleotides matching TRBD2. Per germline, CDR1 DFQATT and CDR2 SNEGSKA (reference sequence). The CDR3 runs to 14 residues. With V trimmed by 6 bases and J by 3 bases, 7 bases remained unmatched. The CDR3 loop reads CSAPRGTSGYEQYF. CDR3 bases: TGCAGTGCCCCACGTGGGACTAGCGGCTACGAGCAGTACTTC.